This T cell receptor beta chain is drawn from a study of human T cells and chemical hapten exposure. Findings of the study overall: The number of TCRs over 1 in 1000 frequency stayed unchanged after DPC.

This clonotype was seen only a few times. The antigen remains unidentified. Study processing details: TCR counts had a median of approximately 87,000 per sample and spanned about 23,224 to 750,000. TCRdb redid the calling of the RACE reads with MiXCR, one entry per CDR3 protein. TCRdb's processing, not the authors' own work, is the source of the V and J calls. In the table there are approximately 400,000 distinct CDR3 sequences, approximately 4.4% of which are singletons. Trimming at V came to 5 bases and at J to 6 bases, leaving 12 bases not matched to a gene. Germline V gene data show CDR1 as SGHTA and CDR2 as FQGNSA. The CDR3 is 15 residues long. Time point indicated: patch test 1, 2 weeks after DPC sensitization. Treatment described: therapeutic diphenylcyclopropenone sensitization with weekly scalp DPC. Staff drew blood before applying each patch test.

V is TRBV7-2 and J is TRBJ2-7; TRBD2 matches 8 bases. This specimen consisted of whole blood, obtained in connection with sensitization to the hapten diphenylcyclopropenone (DPC). The clonotype originates from a woman aged 50 to 65 with alopecia areata. Some clones in this sample may be carry-over from other donors' samples. CDR3 in DNA: TGTGCCAGCAGCCTCCAAGCGGGGGCACCCAGCGAGCAGTACTTC. Its translation is CASSLQAGAPSEQYF.